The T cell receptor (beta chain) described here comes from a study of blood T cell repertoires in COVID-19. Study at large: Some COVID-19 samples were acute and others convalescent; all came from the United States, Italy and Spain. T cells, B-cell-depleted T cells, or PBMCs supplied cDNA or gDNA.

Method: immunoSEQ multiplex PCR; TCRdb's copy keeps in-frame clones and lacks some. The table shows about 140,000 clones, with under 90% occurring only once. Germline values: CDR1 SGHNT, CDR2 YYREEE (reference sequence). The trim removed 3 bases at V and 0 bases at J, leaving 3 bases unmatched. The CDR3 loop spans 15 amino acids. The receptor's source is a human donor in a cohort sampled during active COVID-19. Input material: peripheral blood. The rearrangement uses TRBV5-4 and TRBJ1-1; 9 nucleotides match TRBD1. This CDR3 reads CASSSGTGLNTEAFF. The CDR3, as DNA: TGTGCCAGCAGCTCCGGGACAGGGTTGAACACTGAAGCTTTCTTT. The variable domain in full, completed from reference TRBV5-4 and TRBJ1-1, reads ETGVTQSPTHLIKTRGQQVTLRCSSQSGHNTVSWYQQALGQGPQFIFQYYREEENGRGNFPPRFSGLQFPNYSSELNVNALELDDSALYLCASSSGTGLNTEAFFGQGTRLTVV.